The T cell receptor (beta chain) under discussion was sequenced for a study of regulatory T cells in long-lasting Graves disease (dated by TCRdb to the early 2020s). With regard to the full study: In the newly diagnosed Graves' disease group, patients had been taking antithyroid drugs for less than 3 months. This study used TCR sequencing and RNA sequencing of peripheral blood to compare persistent Graves' disease patients against newly diagnosed Graves' disease patients. The study took place in China and was registered as a clinical trial. A total of some 35 samples underwent TCR sequencing, from roughly 13 patients with persistent Graves' disease and 20 or so patients with newly diagnosed Graves' disease. What the authors observed across the whole study: The authors acknowledged the small sample size as a limitation that may reduce accuracy. Sequencing and analysis were limited to the TCR beta chain. Compared with newly diagnosed patients, patients with persistent Graves' disease had lower TCR Shannon entropy and fewer highly expanded clones, which suggests clonal expansion. Persistent patients shared more public clonotypes among themselves (approximately 2,500) than newly diagnosed patients did (more than 850). Persistent disease showed preferential use of TRBV28, TRBJ1-2 and TRBJ2-5, whereas newly diagnosed disease favored TRBV20-1 and TRBJ2-1. The study examined only peripheral blood because the primary lesion, thyroid tissue, could not be accessed.

This clonotype was seen a single time. The clone's antigen remains unknown. Per-base quality was not reported, and no clone a single base away is much larger than it. One read alone is weak evidence. As encoded in the germline V gene (reference sequence), CDR1 is LNHNV while CDR2 is YYDKDF. Trimming at the junction amounts to 0 bases on V and 2 bases on J, and the germline ends lie 16 bases apart. From cysteine to phenylalanine, the CDR3 is 18 amino acids long. Only the CDR3 DNA stays, 54 bases, in frame from base 1. In light of the paper, this sample's time point label describes: newly diagnosed GD, antithyroid drugs for less than 3 months. RNA was extracted from PBMCs in TRIzol for both TCR sequencing and RNA sequencing. The diagnosis of Graves' disease followed American Thyroid Association guidelines. The patients came from an endocrinology department in Xi'an, China. Each patient gave approximately 9 milliliters of peripheral blood, collected in an EDTA anticoagulant tube. Ficoll Paque Plus density gradient separation was used to isolate PBMCs, and no additional T cell sorting was done. RNA quality was checked with an Agilent 2100 Bioanalyzer and agarose gel, and concentration with a NanoDrop 2000.

The library was generated by multiplex PCR. Sequenced on an Illumina HiSeq 4000. TCR beta libraries were built with iRepertoire HTBI primers and Arm-PCR amplification of CDR3 regions. Before sequencing, the PCR products went through gel purification. Concerning the study's data processing: Gene usage analysis of CDR3 amino acid clonotypes used the roughly 62 TRBV and 14 to 15 TRBJ segments found across samples. COPE and FqMerger were used to merge filtered high-quality paired reads into contigs. BLAST was used to align contigs to IMGT TRBV, TRBD and TRBJ reference genes, and CDR3 was defined according to IMGT. Highly expanded clones were defined as clonotypes with a frequency above 0.1%. Repertoire diversity was measured by Shannon entropy, and V-J evenness by the Gini coefficient. A clonotype found in more than one individual was treated as public. Through fastp at Q25 and MiXCR, TCRdb rebuilt clones from the public reads, retaining in-frame beta chains. Under each unique CDR3 protein, matching rows form one entry showing the most common genes and DNA. TCRdb, not the authors, supplied the V and J calls. Counted in this sample were approximately 360,000 distinct CDR3 sequences; around 11% of them appeared once. The ten largest clones represent 15% to 20% of the sample.

This same sample was also part of a study on T cells in Graves' hyperthyroidism and ophthalmopathy. Drawing on the second study: Stable Graves' hyperthyroidism was defined as the absence of progression to ophthalmopathy over 18 months of follow-up. Hyperthyroidism patients were newly diagnosed, had a disease duration of under 2 months, and were aged 18 to 65 years. The study excluded patients with uncontrolled infections, other autoimmune diseases, pregnancy or lactation. Diagnoses were established on the basis of clinical symptoms, serum thyroxine and TRAb, thyroid ultrasound, and orbital computed tomography. For the first round of RT-PCR on the TCR CDR3, the HTBI primer set was used together with the Qiagen OneStep RT-PCR kit. Most expanded thyroid clonotypes (frequency above 0.001) were also detected in blood, suggesting blood repertoires may reflect thyroid immune responses. In cross-validation, a model built on a 13 V-J signature told ophthalmopathy apart from stable hyperthyroidism with 85% to 90% sensitivity and around 83% specificity, and in testing the same model reached 80%/75%. In validation, progression to ophthalmopathy was predicted by the model with nearly 71% sensitivity and around 75% specificity, a median of approximately 6.5 months before onset. TCR V-J signatures able to tell the groups apart were searched for in a discovery cohort of 100 or so patients, of whom about 40 had Graves' ophthalmopathy and roughly 59 had stable Graves' hyperthyroidism. An independent validation cohort of 18 to 20 hyperthyroidism patients and 17 patients who later progressed to ophthalmopathy tested prospective prediction of ophthalmopathy. The 95 to 100 discovery patients were randomly divided into training and test sets at a 7:3 ratio. In addition, the study compared T-cell repertoires in thyroid tissue and in blood from six Graves' hyperthyroidism patients. Following sampling, methimazole starting at 30 mg daily was given to hyperthyroidism patients, and high-dose intravenous methylprednisolone was given to ophthalmopathy patients. The libraries were constructed in a second round of multiplex PCR and then size-selected and purified. The libraries were sequenced on an Illumina HiSeq2000 using paired-end 100 bp reads. SOAPnuke was used to process the raw data, removing reads that contained adapters or uncalled bases, had a mean Phred below 15, or lacked an exact match to the constant primer or identifier. COPE v1.2.5 was used to merge high-quality paired reads, and clonotypes were defined as unique nucleotide sequences. MiTCR v1.1 was used to align clonotypes to the IMGT TRBV, TRBD and TRBJ reference segments. The analysis was restricted to V-J combinations with a frequency above 0.0001, which together covered 99% to 99.2% of the repertoires. The TCS score was defined as F50 (clonal expansion) divided by E x V (chaos), with BLOSUM62-based TCRdist calculated between CDR3 peptides within each V-J. Welch's t-statistics and random forest reduced some 510 V-J features to 13, which were used in a naive Bayes classifier (R e1071). Sample size was not statistically predetermined, and blinding of investigators to group allocation was not performed. According to the paper, TCR Vbeta CDR3 sequencing was carried out on more than 120 peripheral blood samples, which came from 40 to 45 ophthalmopathy, around 74 hyperthyroidism and about 17 progressor patients.

The sequence joins TRBV15 to TRBJ1-4, with the D gene call left open. This TCR was recovered from a woman aged 18-29 years with Graves disease. Donor details come from another sample of the same person, matched by shared clones. Source: peripheral blood mononuclear cells (PBMCs), taken at new diagnosis, from a patient treated with antithyroid drugs. The CDR3 protein is CATSRERFLGSTNEKLFF. The DNA sequence is as follows: TGTGCCACCAGCAGAGAGAGGTTCCTTGGCAGTACTAATGAAAAACTGTTTTTT. Reference TRBV15 and TRBJ1-4 genes cover what lies past the CDR3, so the full variable domain is DAMVIQNPRYQVTQFGKPVTLSCSQTLNHNVMYWYQQKSSQAPKLLFHYYDKDFNNEADTPDNFQSRRPNTSFCFLDIRSPGLGDTAMYLCATSRERFLGSTNEKLFFGSGTQLSVL.